These 9 T cell receptor beta chains originate from one sample sequenced in a study of T cells after posttransplantation cyclophosphamide. Profiled with immunoSEQ multiplex PCR; TCRdb holds only in-frame clones, not every one. Captured here are several thousand clones, none seen once; the top ten comprise around 6%. A marrow graft followed busulfan-fludarabine conditioning, with cyclophosphamide on days +3 and +4. The sequences come from PBMCs, collected after allogeneic stem cell transplant with posttransplant cyclophosphamide. The source of these receptors is a male patient younger than 30 who received an allogeneic stem cell transplant from an unrelated donor, was CMV-positive, and had acute and chronic GVHD. Some of the T cells might come from the graft donor.

This clone has a count of ten or more. The V and J genes are TRBV6-5 and TRBJ1-2, with 7 bases that match TRBD1. The CDR3 spans 14 residues. The germline V gene encodes CDR1 MNHEY and CDR2 SVGAGI. V was clipped by 4 bases and J by 6 bases; unmatched bases: 8. The CDR3 region is CASSWGDRANGYTF. CDR3 nucleotide sequence: TGTGCCAGCAGTTGGGGAGACAGGGCCAATGGCTACACCTTC.

This clone appeared many times. The chain carries TRBV11-2 and TRBJ2-5; D perhaps matches TRBD1 (6 bases). V was pared by 5 bases and J by 5 bases, with 15 bases between. Germline lookup yields CDR1 SGHAT and CDR2 FQNNGV. The CDR3 length is 14 residues. CDR3 DNA sequence: TGTGCCAGCAGCCCCTACACGAGGGGGGAGACCCAGTACTTC. This encodes CASSPYTRGETQYF.

This clone was seen a handful of times. Other nucleotide sequences in the sample specify the same CDR3. The V and J genes are TRBV5-1 and TRBJ2-5; D not certain. The CDR3 runs to 13 residues. Trimming cost V 4 bases and J 2 bases, with 9 bases left between them. Looked up from germline, CDR1 is SGHRS and CDR2 is YFSETQ. The CDR3 spells CASSLANQETQYF. CDR3 in DNA: TGCGCCAGCAGCCTGGCAAATCAAGAGACCCAGTACTTC. Complete variable domain (other parts from reference TRBV5-1 and TRBJ2-5): KAGVTQTPRYLIKTRGQQVTLSCSPISGHRSVSWYQQTPGQGLQFLFEYFSETQRNKGNFPGRFSGRQFSNSRSEMNVSTLELGDSALYLCASSLANQETQYFGPGTRLLVL.

This clone appeared many times. The chain joins TRBV14 to TRBJ2-7; D remains unclear. This CDR3 contains 12 residues. Per the germline V gene, CDR1 is SGHDN and CDR2 is FVKESK. V was clipped by 1 base and J by 9 bases, with 10 bases between them. CDR3 nucleotide sequence: TGTGCCAGCAGCCAAGCCTACGAAGCGCAGTACTTC. Its protein product is CASSQAYEAQYF.

This clone was counted ten times or more. V and J are TRBV28 and TRBJ2-5; D is unclear. CDR1 and CDR2 (germline): MDHEN, SYDVKM. Trimming pared 6 bases from V and 2 bases from J, leaving 13 bases between. This CDR3 is 14 amino acids long. This chain's CDR3 is CASRTSPRQETQYF. The CDR3, as DNA: TGTGCCAGCAGGACCTCGCCTAGACAAGAGACCCAGTACTTC.

This clone came up many times. The chain links TRBV7-9 to TRBJ2-3; TRBD2 might be the D (5 bases). This CDR3 has 11 residues. Germline V gives CDR1 SEHNR, CDR2 FQNEAQ (reference sequence). The V gene lost 11 bases and the J gene lost 6 bases, with 12 bases spanning the gap. CDR3 sequence reads: CAPEAQDTQYF. CDR3 bases: TGTGCCCCGGAGGCCCAGGATACGCAGTATTTT.

This clone has ten or more counts. The J gene is TRBJ2-7, the V gene TRBV6-5, with TRBD1 matching over 9 bases. CDR1 and CDR2 from the germline V gene are MNHEY and SVGAGI. This CDR3 has 16 amino acids. J lost 4 bases, V lost 4 bases, and 11 bases had no gene match. In nucleotides, the CDR3 is TGTGCCAGCAGTTGGACGACAGGGGGGGATGTGTACGAGCAGTACTTC. This encodes CASSWTTGGDVYEQYF.

This clone was observed at least ten times. J is TRBJ2-2 and V is TRBV5-1; D is perhaps TRBD1 (5 bases). The ends were cut back, 5 bases at V and 4 bases at J, with 9 bases in the middle. This CDR3 has 13 residues. Germline CDR1 is SGHRS and CDR2 is YFSETQ. Here the CDR3 reads CASRTVITGELFF. Here the CDR3 DNA reads TGCGCCAGCAGGACAGTCATCACCGGGGAGCTGTTTTTT.

This clone has ten or more counts. The rearrangement uses TRBV2 and TRBJ2-7; 10 bases map to TRBD1. Germline V CDR1 and CDR2: SNHLY, FYNNEI. The CDR3 runs to 14 residues. V shed 6 bases, J shed 4 bases, and the junction held 6 bases outside the gene matches. CDR3 sequence (DNA): TGTGCCAGCAGATACGGACAGGGGGAGTACGAGCAGTACTTC. This encodes CASRYGQGEYEQYF.